The entry below describes one T cell receptor (beta chain). Its specificity is unknown. The CDR3 extends over 13 amino acids. V was cut by 5 bases and J by 7 bases, with 14 bases left in between. Germline V gene lookup returns CDR1 GTSNPN and CDR2 SVGIG (reference sequence). Sequencing was performed with immunoSEQ multiplex PCR; in TCRdb, only in-frame clones are kept and a portion is missing. The table includes a few million clones, around nine tenths detected once. These data come from a study of shared clonotypes between healthy human individuals. Whole-study findings and limits: In contrast to clonotypes shared by all four donors, non-shared clonotypes had lower generation probabilities. It was observed that 4% to 6% of naive CD4 clonotypes were shared across a few donors. Clonotype sharing across donors was expected to vary with sequencing depth.

Sequenced: naive CD4+ T cells sorted from blood. The subset was: CD45RA+ positively selected. The TCR sequence derives from a man between 18 and 29 years old in good health. The chain combines TRBV30 with TRBJ2-2; D gene ambiguous. The CDR3 region has the DNA TGTGCCTGGGCCCCGAGGCCCGACGGGGAGCTGTTTTTT. This translates into CAWAPRPDGELFF.